These T cell receptor beta chains were read from a single sample in a study of T cells after posttransplantation cyclophosphamide. Repertoires were generated with immunoSEQ multiplex PCR, while TCRdb's copy carries only in-frame clones and drops some. The specimen has around 30,000 clones, none found just once. What was sequenced was PBMCs. Source of these receptors: a woman between 55 and 75 years old in good health, CMV-negative, and a related stem cell transplant donor. CDR3s include the opening cysteine and the closing phenylalanine or tryptophan. The D gene is left open where the match is weak. Only some rows state a clone size, as once, few, many or a class for expanded clones.

TRBJ1-6 . many TRBV5-1 CASSSRDSPDSPLHF TGCGCCAGCAGCTCCAGGGACTCACCTGATTCACCCCTCCACTTT
TRBJ2-5 TRBD2 many TRBV10-1 CASSKSGGDETQYF TGCGCCAGCAGTAAAAGCGGGGGGGATGAGACCCAGTACTTC
TRBJ2-1 . few TRBV5-6 CASSLYRDEQFF TGTGCCAGCAGCTTGTATAGGGATGAGCAGTTCTTC
TRBJ2-2 . many TRBV5-1 CASSLDSANTGELFF TGCGCCAGCAGCTTGGACTCCGCGAACACCGGGGAGCTGTTTTTT
TRBJ1-1 . few TRBV5-6 CASSFGGLGTEAFF TGTGCCAGCAGCTTCGGGGGGCTCGGAACTGAAGCTTTCTTT
TRBJ1-2 TRBD1 many TRBV7-2 CASSLPTGQGDRYTF TGTGCCAGCAGCTTACCGACGGGACAGGGGGATCGCTACACCTTC
TRBJ2-1 TRBD2 many TRBV7-2 CASSIAGTSGYNEQFF TGTGCCAGCAGCATAGCCGGGACTAGCGGGTACAATGAGCAGTTCTTC
TRBJ2-1 . many TRBV30 CAWTYSGNEQFF TGTGCCTGGACCTACAGCGGGAATGAGCAGTTCTTC
TRBJ2-7 TRBD1 many TRBV7-2 CASSPRTGFSYEQYF TGTGCCAGCAGCCCCCGGACAGGGTTCTCCTACGAGCAGTACTTC
TRBJ2-2 . many TRBV6-2/TRBV6-3 CASSRDSTNTGELFF TGTGCCAGCAGCCGGGACTCCACGAACACCGGGGAGCTGTTTTTT
TRBJ1-1 . many TRBV29-1 CSVFHGGKAFF TGCAGCGTCTTCCATGGCGGGAAAGCTTTCTTT
TRBJ1-1 . . TRBV30 CAWSVGRGNTEAFF TGTGCCTGGAGTGTGGGCAGGGGGAACACTGAAGCTTTCTTT
TRBJ2-7 TRBD1 many TRBV5-8 CASSLDGTGGIEQYF TGTGCCAGCAGCTTGGACGGGACAGGTGGGATCGAGCAGTACTTC
TRBJ2-5 TRBD2 few TRBV11-3 CASSRGLATQETQYF TGTGCCAGCAGCCGGGGACTAGCGACCCAAGAGACCCAGTACTTC
TRBJ2-5 . few TRBV11-2 CASSLDEFRGKETQYF TGTGCCAGCAGCTTAGATGAGTTCAGGGGTAAAGAGACCCAGTACTTC
TRBJ1-2 TRBD1 few TRBV7-2 CASSVNRGGYGYTF TGTGCCAGCAGCGTTAACAGGGGGGGCTATGGCTACACCTTC
TRBJ1-1 . many TRBV5-6 CASSPSGDWGTEAFF TGTGCCAGCAGCCCCTCCGGGGATTGGGGCACTGAAGCTTTCTTT